The text below deals with one T cell receptor beta chain. The data were taken from a study of cytomegalovirus exposure and HLA in healthy donors. V lost 8 bases to trimming and J lost 5 bases; unmatched junction nucleotides: 8. Germline loops: CDR1 MNHEY, CDR2 SVGAGI. The length of the CDR3 is 14 residues. With 60 Vbeta and 13 Jbeta primers, the PCR was carried out. Study processing details: Unique TCR beta chains totaled about 73 million in a later count, with roughly 10 million of them shared. Some clones are missing from TCRdb's copy, which holds only in-frame ones; the method was immunoSEQ multiplex PCR. The V and J calls and clone size come from that table; D and trimming were worked out from the DNA. Of 110,000 or so clones in the sample, 82% were seen once.

This chain uses TRBV6-5 with TRBJ2-7; 11 bases line up with TRBD1. This TCR derives from a young woman in good health and CMV-seronegative. Sequenced material: PBMCs. The CDR3 sequence is CASGKDRGLDEQYF. The CDR3 bases are TGTGCCAGCGGGAAGGACAGGGGGCTCGACGAGCAGTACTTC.